This T cell receptor (beta chain) was captured by sequencing in a study of blood T cell repertoires in COVID-19. Across the study: COVID-19 samples from acute and convalescent phases originated in the United States, Italy and Spain.

The study assigned cohorts using participant-reported clinical history. Contact with a PCR-confirmed or clinician-diagnosed COVID-19 case occurred within 2 weeks of entry. Assay: immunoSEQ multiplex PCR; the TCRdb copy retains only in-frame clones and omits some. The top ten clones hold less than 1.5% of a sample with 350,000 to 500,000 clones, approximately 91% of them seen once. CDR1 is LGHDT, CDR2 YNNKEL, per germline (reference sequence). The CDR3 length is 15 residues. The junction had 4 bases not matched to a gene; V was cut back by 0 bases and J by 4 bases. The chain carries TRBV3-1 (or the pseudogene TRBV3-2) and TRBJ1-2, with 8 bases lining up with TRBD1. The TCR originated in a woman aged 18-29 years who had been exposed to COVID-19. Specimen: PBMCs or T cells enriched from blood (not recorded which). The CDR3, as DNA: TGTGCCAGCAGCCAAGAGGTACAGGGGGGCTATGGCTACACCTTC. Translating gives CASSQEVQGGYGYTF.